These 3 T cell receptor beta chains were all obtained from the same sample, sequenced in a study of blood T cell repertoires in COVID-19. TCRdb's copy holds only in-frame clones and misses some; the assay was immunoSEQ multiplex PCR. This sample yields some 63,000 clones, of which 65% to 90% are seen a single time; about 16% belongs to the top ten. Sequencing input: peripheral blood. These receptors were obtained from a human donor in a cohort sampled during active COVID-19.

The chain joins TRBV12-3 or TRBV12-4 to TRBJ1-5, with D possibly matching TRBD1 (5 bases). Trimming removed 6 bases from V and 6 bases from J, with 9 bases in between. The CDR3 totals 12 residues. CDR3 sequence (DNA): TGTGCCAGCAGCAGGGAGGGTCAGCCCCAGCATTTT. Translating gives CASSREGQPQHF.

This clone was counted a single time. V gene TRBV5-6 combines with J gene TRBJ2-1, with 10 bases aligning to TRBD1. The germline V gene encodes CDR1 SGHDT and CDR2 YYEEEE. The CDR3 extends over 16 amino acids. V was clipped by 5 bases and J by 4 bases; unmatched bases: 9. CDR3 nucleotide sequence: TGTGCCAGCAGATTGCCGGGACAGGGGTCGTACAATGAGCAGTTCTTC. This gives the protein CASRLPGQGSYNEQFF.

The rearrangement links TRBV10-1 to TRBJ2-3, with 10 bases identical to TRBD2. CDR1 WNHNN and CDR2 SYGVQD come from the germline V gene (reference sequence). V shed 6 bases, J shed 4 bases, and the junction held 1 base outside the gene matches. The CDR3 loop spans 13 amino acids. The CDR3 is CASSSGGADTQYF. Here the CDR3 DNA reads TGCGCCAGCAGCAGCGGGGGGGCAGATACGCAGTATTTT.